These 9 T cell receptor beta chains originate from one sample sequenced in a study of spatial heterogeneity in lung cancer. TCRdb analysed the 5' RACE reads with MiXCR anew, one entry per CDR3 protein. The sample yields 50,000 to 60,000 distinct CDR3 sequences, around 7.7% seen once. As to time point: blood at routine non-recurrence follow-up after resection. Extraction of whole RNA from tumor, nontumor lung or frozen PBMC preceded unsorted sequencing. Here the sequenced sample was PBMCs, taken at follow-up. These receptors were obtained from a female donor with early-stage non-small cell lung cancer.

This clonotype was observed many times. The chain carries TRBV28 and TRBJ2-7; D may be TRBD1 or TRBD2 (5 bases each). The length of the CDR3 is 12 residues. V dropped 4 bases and J dropped 2 bases, with 6 bases sitting between them. Germline loops: CDR1 MDHEN, CDR2 SYDVKM. The DNA for the CDR3 is TGTGCCAGCAGTTCGGGGCCCTACGAGCAGTACTTC. Translation gives CASSSGPYEQYF.

This clonotype came up a few times. The chain uses TRBV28 and TRBJ2-3; 9 positions match TRBD1. The V and J ends lost 4 bases and 4 bases, in that order; junction bases with no gene match: 18. Germline V CDR1 and CDR2: MDHEN, SYDVKM. The CDR3 spans 19 residues. CDR3 in DNA: TGTGCCAGCAGTTCGGACAGGGGAGGAGTAGGGGGCTGGGCAGATACGCAGTATTTT. Translating it yields CASSSDRGGVGGWADTQYF.

This clonotype occurred many times. The chain joins TRBV12-3 or TRBV12-4 to TRBJ2-3, with TRBD2 as a possible D gene (6 bases). This CDR3 region has 14 residues. V was pared by 3 bases and J by 6 bases, with 13 bases between. Here the CDR3 DNA reads TGTGCCAGCAGTTTTGGGCTAGCGTTGGATACGCAGTATTTT. Translation: CASSFGLALDTQYF.

This clonotype was counted a few times. The chain combines TRBV7-9 with TRBJ2-3; possible D gene TRBD2, 6 bases. Germline CDR1 is SEHNR and CDR2 is FQNEAQ (reference sequence). Deletions cut 4 bases from V and 4 bases from J, with 12 bases between. The CDR3 is 14 residues long. CDR3 loop: CASSSIGGPDTQYF. In DNA form, the CDR3 reads TGTGCCAGCAGCTCCATCGGGGGTCCAGATACGCAGTATTTT.

This clonotype has at least ten counts. CDR3 in DNA: TGCGCCAGCAGCGGAACTAGCGGGGGGGCCAGAGATACGCAGTATTTT. It specifies CASSGTSGGARDTQYF. The chain joins TRBV5-1 to TRBJ2-3; 13 bases map to TRBD2. V was clipped by 4 bases and J by 5 bases; unmatched bases: 7. This CDR3 is built from 16 residues. Germline V gene data show CDR1 as SGHRS and CDR2 as YFSETQ.

This clonotype was recorded many times. The DNA for the CDR3 is TGTGCCAGCAGCCCCGGGGCTAACACTGAAGCTTTCTTT. Its translation is CASSPGANTEAFF. This sequence joins TRBV7-2 and TRBJ1-1, with D tentatively TRBD1 (5 bases). CDR3 length equals 13 residues. Trimming stripped 5 bases from V and 2 bases from J, with 9 bases between. Looked up from germline, CDR1 is SGHTA and CDR2 is FQGNSA.

This clonotype was detected a few times. The chain recombines TRBV6-5 with TRBJ2-5, with TRBD1 as a possible D gene (6 bases). CDR1 is MNHEY, CDR2 SVGAGI, per germline. Trimming removed 5 bases at V and 2 bases at J, with 15 bases between. The CDR3 spans 15 residues. CDR3 protein: CASSPIPGAQETQYF. CDR3 sequence (DNA): TGTGCCAGCAGTCCAATCCCAGGGGCTCAAGAGACCCAGTACTTC.

This clonotype was recorded at least ten times. The rearrangement uses TRBV6-6 and TRBJ2-2; D gene uncertain. Germline V gene lookup returns CDR1 MNHNY and CDR2 SVGAGI (reference sequence). The CDR3 has 12 amino acids. V dropped 5 bases and J dropped 2 bases, with 3 bases sitting between them. The CDR3 sequence: CASSINTGELFF. The DNA for the CDR3 is TGTGCCAGCAGTATAAACACCGGGGAGCTGTTTTTT.

The rearrangement links TRBV6-5 to TRBJ2-1, with D perhaps matching TRBD1 or TRBD2 (6 bases each). V lost 6 bases, J lost 6 bases, and 15 bases lay in between. This CDR3 contains 14 residues. In germline, CDR1 is MNHEY, CDR2 SVGAGI. The CDR3 DNA reads as TGTGCCAGCAGGTGGGGGGCCGATGTCAATGAGCAGTTCTTC. Its translation is CASRWGADVNEQFF.